One and the same sample provided the 29 T cell receptor beta chains below, sequenced in a study of T cells in Graves' hyperthyroidism and ophthalmopathy. RNA transcripts served as the template for amplifying TCR beta CDR3 regions. HTBI primers were the set used in a first-round RT-PCR of the TCR CDR3. TCRdb re-called the multiplex PCR reads with MiXCR, one entry per CDR3 protein. The sample shows hundreds of thousands of distinct CDR3 sequences, around 14% of them seen only once. Source material: blood. These TCRs come from a woman aged 25 to 39 with Graves' hyperthyroidism.

This clonotype was recorded many times. This chain connects TRBV11-2 to TRBJ2-3; 12 bases line up with TRBD2. V shed 5 bases, J shed 6 bases, and the junction held 12 bases outside the gene matches. Germline CDR1 SGHAT, CDR2 FQNNGV. The CDR3 totals 17 residues. The CDR3 loop is CASSMTGTSGPRDTQYF. The CDR3 DNA follows: TGTGCCAGCAGCATGACCGGGACTAGCGGGCCAAGGGATACGCAGTATTTT.

The table lists this clonotype with many counts. The chain carries TRBV3-1 and TRBJ1-2; D unresolved. This CDR3 has 16 amino acids. Germline CDR1 and CDR2: LGHDT and YNNKEL (reference sequence). The ends were cut back, 0 bases at V and 8 bases at J, with 19 bases in the middle. CDR3 DNA sequence: TGTGCCAGCAGCCAAGATCGGCGCGGAGGCTATCGAGGCTACACCTTC. Translated: CASSQDRRGGYRGYTF.

The chain links TRBV20-1 to TRBJ2-1; D remains ambiguous. The CDR3 is 10 amino acids. Per germline, CDR1 DFQATT and CDR2 SNEGSKA (reference sequence). CDR3 sequence: CRIAHNEQFF. The CDR3 bases are TGCAGAATCGCACACAATGAGCAGTTCTTC.

As DNA, the CDR3 is TGTGCCACCGGGGACGGTCCTCGCTCTGGGGCCAACGTCCTGACTTTC. Its translation: CATGDGPRSGANVLTF. The chain uses TRBV24-1 and TRBJ2-6; D is perhaps TRBD1 or TRBD2 (5 bases each). V dropped 9 bases and J dropped 0 bases, with 14 bases sitting between them. Germline values: CDR1 KGHDR, CDR2 SFDVKD. The CDR3 sequence is 16 residues long.

This clonotype was seen only a few times. The chain combines TRBV12-3 or TRBV12-4 with TRBJ2-7; TRBD2 matches 12 bases. After removal of 6 bases from V and 4 bases from J, the junction contained 7 bases not matched to a gene. The length of the CDR3 is 15 residues. The CDR3 reads CASSWTSGAAYEQYF. In DNA form, the CDR3 reads TGTGCCAGCAGCTGGACTAGCGGGGCCGCATACGAGCAGTACTTC.

This clonotype was counted ten times or more. This chain links TRBV5-5 with TRBJ2-1; 9 positions match TRBD1. V was clipped by 5 bases and J by 3 bases; unmatched bases: 6. The CDR3 spans 15 residues. Germline CDR1 is SGHKS and CDR2 is YYEKEE (reference sequence). This CDR3 reads CASRQGQGLYNEQFF. DNA of the CDR3: TGTGCCAGCAGACAGGGACAGGGTCTCTACAATGAGCAGTTCTTC.

This clonotype was observed a few times. The chain recombines TRBV19 with TRBJ2-7; D possibly corresponds to TRBD2 (6 bases). CDR3 length: 15 residues. V was cut by 9 bases and J by 2 bases, with 20 bases left in between. The germline gives CDR1 LNHDA, CDR2 SQIVND (reference sequence). CDR3 bases: TGTGCCAGCTCATCCCCGGGACTGACAACCTACGAGCAGTACTTC. It encodes CASSSPGLTTYEQYF. The entire variable domain, with the rest obtained from reference TRBV19 and TRBJ2-7, is as follows: DGGITQSPKYLFRKEGQNVTLSCEQNLNHDAMYWYRQDPGQGLRLIYYSQIVNDFQKGDIAEGYSVSREKKESFPLTVTSAQKNPTAFYLCASSSPGLTTYEQYFGPGTRLTVT.

This clonotype turned up a few times. The rearrangement links TRBV7-9 to TRBJ2-5, with 7 bases fitting TRBD2. V lost 8 bases to trimming and J lost 3 bases; unmatched junction nucleotides: 9. The CDR3 runs to 14 residues. Germline V gene lookup returns CDR1 SEHNR and CDR2 FQNEAQ (reference sequence). The CDR3 loop reads CASRREFIEETQYF. DNA of the CDR3: TGTGCCAGCCGGCGGGAGTTTATAGAAGAGACCCAGTACTTC.

In the case of this clonotype: A much larger clone lies a single base off, so this may be a read error. V and J are TRBV2 and TRBJ1-4, with 7 bases fitting TRBD1. CDR1 is SNHLY, CDR2 FYNNEI, per germline. This CDR3 is 15 amino acids long. CDR3 region: CVSSVQGGFGEKLFF. In DNA form, the CDR3 reads TGTGTCAGCAGTGTTCAAGGGGGCTTTGGGGAAAAACTGTTTTTT.

This clonotype was recorded at least ten times. CDR3 coding DNA: TGTGCCAGCAGGCCGCCGACAGCGATAACTGAAGCTTTCTTT. It yields the protein CASRPPTAITEAFF. The chain is built from TRBV9 and TRBJ1-1, with D tentatively TRBD1 (5 bases). Germline V gene sequence: CDR1 SGDLS, CDR2 YYNGEE. V was trimmed by 5 bases and J by 5 bases, leaving 16 bases between them. This CDR3 spans 14 amino acids.

Comment on this clonotype: One end of the junction varies from germline; a read error may be responsible. CDR3 loop: CARSLDYGSYEQYF. DNA for the CDR3: TGTGCCAGAAGCTTAGATTACGGGAGTTACGAGCAGTACTTC. This chain uses TRBV11-2 with TRBJ2-7, with TRBD2 as a possible D gene (6 bases). In germline, CDR1 is SGHAT, CDR2 FQNNGV. This CDR3 has 14 amino acids.

This clonotype occurred many times. The chain carries TRBV9 and TRBJ2-7; TRBD2 is a possible D gene (6 bases). V lost 4 bases and J lost 2, with 13 bases in between. Germline values: CDR1 SGDLS, CDR2 YYNGEE. CDR3 length equals 14 residues. CDR3 DNA sequence: TGTGCCAGCAGCCCCATTAGCGGAGCCTACGAGCAGTACTTC. Protein sequence: CASSPISGAYEQYF.

This clonotype was picked up many times. The chain uses TRBV28 and TRBJ1-6, with unresolved D. The CDR3 runs to 16 residues. V lost 4 bases and J 9 bases, leaving 19 bases between the germline ends. Germline-derived CDR1 and CDR2 are MDHEN and SYDVKM. In DNA form, the CDR3 reads TGTGCCAGCAGTTCGATAGGGAGGGAGGTTGGTTCACCCCTCCACTTT. This sequence encodes CASSSIGREVGSPLHF.

This clonotype has more than one count but fewer than ten. CDR3 sequence: CASSHRHNTGELFF. CDR3 in DNA: TGTGCCAGCAGCCATCGACACAACACCGGGGAGCTGTTTTTT. This chain connects TRBV14 to TRBJ2-2; D is undetermined. The CDR3 is made up of 14 amino acids. Trimming took off 3 bases at V and 2 bases at J, with 7 bases between the two ends. CDR1 SGHDN and CDR2 FVKESK come from the germline V gene.

This clonotype was seen once. This may stem from a read error, because a much larger clone lies one nucleotide away. The V call is TRBV28, the J call TRBJ2-1; 12 bases map to TRBD1. The germline CDR1 and CDR2 sequences are MDHEN and SYDVKM. CDR3 size: 14 residues. The V and J ends lost 10 bases and 10 bases, in that order; junction bases with no gene match: 11. CDR3 in amino acids: CATSPGQGAYEQFF. CDR3 DNA sequence: TGTGCCACCAGCCCGGGACAGGGGGCGTACGAGCAGTTCTTC.

The V gene is TRBV10-2, the J gene TRBJ2-7; D not resolved. V lost 4 bases and J 1 base, leaving 11 bases between the germline ends. The CDR3 has 14 amino acids. The germline V gene has CDR1 WSHSY and CDR2 SAAADI. CDR3 sequence: CASSVASLSYEQYF. The CDR3 coding sequence is TGCGCCAGCAGTGTTGCGAGCCTTTCCTACGAGCAGTACTTC.

The chain couples TRBV12-3 or TRBV12-4 to TRBJ1-3; D is unresolved. V dropped 3 bases and J dropped 4 bases, with 13 bases sitting between them. The CDR3 is 15 amino acids. CDR3 loop: CASSLIGGVGNTIYF. The CDR3 region has the DNA TGTGCCAGCAGTTTGATCGGCGGGGTCGGAAACACCATATATTTT.

This clonotype was observed at least ten times. This chain connects TRBV18 to TRBJ2-1; the D gene is possibly TRBD1 (5 bases). CDR3 length equals 14 residues. The ends were cut back, 3 bases at V and 2 bases at J, with 8 bases in the middle. Per the germline V gene, CDR1 is KGHSH and CDR2 is LQKENI. The CDR3 nucleotides are TGTGCCAGCTCACCCGACAGCGCCTACAATGAGCAGTTCTTC. It yields the protein CASSPDSAYNEQFF.

J is TRBJ2-7 and V is TRBV19; 15 bases line up with TRBD2. The trim removed 5 bases at V and 7 bases at J, leaving 15 bases unmatched. Germline V CDR1 and CDR2: LNHDA, SQIVND (reference sequence). The CDR3 totals 18 residues. The CDR3 bases are TGTGCCAGTAGTTCCCATTTAGCGGGACTAGCGGGAGGCAGTGAGCAGTACTTC. Protein product: CASSSHLAGLAGGSEQYF.

This chain links TRBV6-1 with TRBJ2-7; the D is unclear. The V end was cut by 2 bases, the J end by 7 bases, with 12 bases between. The germline V gene encodes CDR1 MNHNS and CDR2 SASEGT. The CDR3 consists of 13 residues. CDR3 DNA sequence: TGTGCCAGCAGTGAATCAGTGGGTTGGGAGCAGTACTTC. Translation gives CASSESVGWEQYF.

This clonotype came up a few times. This chain joins TRBV5-1 and TRBJ2-3; no reliable D call. The germline V and J ends were trimmed by 0 bases and 4 bases, with 9 bases remaining between them. Germline CDR1 and CDR2: SGHRS and YFSETQ. CDR3 length: 14 residues. CDR3 amino acids: CASSLEQTSDTQYF. The CDR3 DNA is TGCGCCAGCAGCTTGGAACAGACTTCAGATACGCAGTATTTT. Supplemented by reference TRBV5-1 and TRBJ2-3, the full variable domain reads KAGVTQTPRYLIKTRGQQVTLSCSPISGHRSVSWYQQTPGQGLQFLFEYFSETQRNKGNFPGRFSGRQFSNSRSEMNVSTLELGDSALYLCASSLEQTSDTQYFGPGTRLTVL.

This clonotype was picked up a small number of times. The CDR3 does not close with the conserved phenylalanine or tryptophan, likely indicating a read error. V usage is TRBV20-1 and J usage is TRBJ1-1, with D uncertain. V was cut by 3 bases and J by 1 base, with 9 bases left in between. There are 13 residues in the CDR3. From germline, CDR1 is DFQATT and CDR2 SNEGSKA (reference sequence). CDR3 region: CSASSRPNTEAFL. The CDR3 DNA reads TGCAGTGCTAGTAGTCGGCCGAACACTGAAGCTTTCCTT.

This clonotype was seen more than once but under ten times. The chain couples TRBV4-1 to TRBJ2-7, with D perhaps matching TRBD2 (5 bases). CDR1 is MGHRA, CDR2 YSYEKL, per germline. This CDR3 has 14 residues. V lost 1 base and J lost 4, with 11 bases in between. The CDR3 loop reads CASSQVLREYEQYF. The CDR3 DNA is TGCGCCAGCAGCCAAGTTCTGAGGGAGTACGAGCAGTACTTC.

At least ten counts were recorded for this clonotype. The chain combines TRBV6-2 or TRBV6-3 with TRBJ2-1, with 9 bases fitting TRBD1. The CDR3 totals 15 residues. The V gene end was trimmed by 5 bases and the J gene end by 6 bases; junction bases not matched to a gene: 8. CDR1 MNHEY and CDR2 SVGEGT come from the germline V gene. The CDR3 nucleotides read TGTGCCAGCAGTCGAACAGGGGGCCTAAGCAATGAGCAGTTCTTC. It translates to CASSRTGGLSNEQFF.

As to this clonotype: A read error is possible here, since a much larger clone lies one base away. V gene TRBV6-1 combines with J gene TRBJ2-5; D is perhaps TRBD1 or TRBD2 (5 bases each). This CDR3 contains 14 residues. The germline CDR1 and CDR2 sequences are MNHNS and SASEGT. The CDR3 sequence is CVSSGRDVAETQYF. CDR3 nucleotides: TGTGTCAGCAGTGGAAGGGACGTCGCAGAGACCCAGTACTTC.

The sample holds a few counts of this clonotype. In DNA form, the CDR3 reads TGTGCCAGCAGTTTCGGAGGGGACCCCTTTCTGAACACCGGGGAGCTGTTTTTT. It specifies CASSFGGDPFLNTGELFF. The chain recombines TRBV28 with TRBJ2-2, with a tentative D call TRBD2 (6 bases). The CDR3 length is 18 residues. Trimming pared 3 bases from V and 1 base from J, leaving 18 bases between. Per germline, CDR1 MDHEN and CDR2 SYDVKM.

This clonotype has just a few counts. The chain joins TRBV4-1 to TRBJ2-7; 9 nucleotides line up with TRBD1. This CDR3 comprises 16 residues. The germline V gene encodes CDR1 MGHRA and CDR2 YSYEKL. After removal of 0 bases from V and 3 bases from J, the junction contained 6 bases not matched to a gene. The chain's CDR3 is CASSQDYGTGYYEQYF. In nucleotides, the CDR3 is TGCGCCAGCAGCCAAGATTACGGGACAGGGTACTACGAGCAGTACTTC.

The gene calls are TRBV7-2 and TRBJ1-5, with D uncertain. Germline assignment: CDR1 SGHTA and CDR2 FQGNSA. V gave up 0 bases and J gave up 3 bases, with 12 bases separating them. The CDR3 totals 16 residues. The CDR3 sequence is CASSLAFLGSNQPQHF. The DNA of the CDR3 is TGTGCCAGCAGCTTAGCGTTTTTGGGGTCCAATCAGCCCCAGCATTTT.

This sequence joins TRBV6-5 and TRBJ2-5, with D possibly being TRBD1 or TRBD2 (6 bases each). The V gene lost 2 bases and the J gene lost 5 bases, with 12 bases spanning the gap. The CDR3 is 14 residues long. From germline, CDR1 is MNHEY and CDR2 SVGAGI. The CDR3 sequence is CASSYGGPFETQYF. In DNA form, the CDR3 reads TGTGCCAGCAGTTACGGGGGGCCATTTGAGACCCAGTACTTC.